The subject of this entry is one TCR beta chain. The antigen is not known. This specimen belongs to a study of brain T cells in children with intractable seizures. Study-level results: Viral specificity was inferred only from CDR3 similarity; HCMV serostatus was unknown. Pre-surgery blood may have been undersampled, hiding some clones.

Some clones are missing from TCRdb's copy, which holds only in-frame ones; the method was immunoSEQ multiplex PCR. The profile shows about 340,000 clones, 85% to 95% of them singletons. Time point noted: blood from clinic visit 5 months post-surgery; TSC patient then seizure free. Sequencing was limited to surgery cases with top T cell transcript signatures in brain tissue. The V gene's germline CDR1 is SQVTM and CDR2 ANQGSEA. The CDR3 sequence is 11 residues long. V lost 5 bases and J 3 bases, leaving 7 bases between the germline ends. This TCR derives from a boy younger than two with tuberous sclerosis and intractable seizures. The rearrangement links TRBV29-1 to TRBJ1-1; D not certain. The sample consisted of peripheral blood, taken 5 to 6 months after surgery. This CDR3 is CSVLVYTEAFF. The CDR3 DNA reads as TGCAGCGTTTTAGTTTACACTGAAGCTTTCTTT.